These T cell receptor beta chains were read from a single sample in a study of OX40 agonist ivuxolimab in advanced cancers. Produced via immunoSEQ multiplex PCR; TCRdb's table is partial and in-frame only. This table holds around 82,000 clones, around 89% found once. Here the sequenced sample was CD4+ or CD8+ T cells sorted from blood, taken in a trial of the OX40 agonist ivuxolimab. Receptors originate from an adult with an advanced solid tumor such as melanoma, head and neck, liver or kidney cancer. The CDR3 runs from the conserved cysteine through the conserved F or W. Fields, in order: D gene, J gene, CDR3 length, V gene, clone size, CDR3 DNA, CDR3 protein. D genes are given only for firm matches. Clone size, where shown, is once, few, many, or a class for clones that have expanded.

D gene: TRBD1
J gene: TRBJ1-2
CDR3 length: 13
V gene: TRBV25-1
clone size: .
CDR3 DNA: TGTGCCAGCGGATCAACAGGGGTTTATGGCTACACCTTC
CDR3 protein: CASGSTGVYGYTF

D gene: .
J gene: TRBJ1-5
CDR3 length: 16
V gene: TRBV11-2
clone size: .
CDR3 DNA: TGTGCCAGCAGCTTAGGAACGGGGTTGAGCAATCAGCCCCAGCATTTT
CDR3 protein: CASSLGTGLSNQPQHF

D gene: TRBD1
J gene: TRBJ1-1
CDR3 length: 17
V gene: TRBV5-1
clone size: .
CDR3 DNA: TGCGCCAGCAGCCCGGGACAGGGTCCTAAGCACTACACTGAAGCTTTCTTT
CDR3 protein: CASSPGQGPKHYTEAFF

D gene: .
J gene: TRBJ2-1
CDR3 length: 14
V gene: TRBV5-1
clone size: .
CDR3 DNA: TGCGCCAGCAGCCCGTTATATAGGGGAGGTGAGCAGTTCTTC
CDR3 protein: CASSPLYRGGEQFF

D gene: .
J gene: TRBJ1-4
CDR3 length: 14
V gene: TRBV19
clone size: .
CDR3 DNA: TGTGCCAGTAGTATAAGGGGCAGTCCTGAAAAACTGTTTTTT
CDR3 protein: CASSIRGSPEKLFF

D gene: .
J gene: TRBJ2-5
CDR3 length: 11
V gene: TRBV14
clone size: .
CDR3 DNA: TGTGCCAGCAGGGGTGGGGAGACCCAGTACTTC
CDR3 protein: CASRGGETQYF

D gene: .
J gene: TRBJ1-1
CDR3 length: 14
V gene: TRBV6-5
clone size: .
CDR3 DNA: TGTGCCAGCAGAAAACAGCTACTGGGGACTGAAGCTTTCTTT
CDR3 protein: CASRKQLLGTEAFF

D gene: TRBD1
J gene: TRBJ1-3
CDR3 length: 16
V gene: TRBV7-1
clone size: .
CDR3 DNA: TGTGCCAGCAGCTTAGGGGGGACAGCCTCTGGAAACACCATATATTTT
CDR3 protein: CASSLGGTASGNTIYF

D gene: TRBD1
J gene: TRBJ2-2
CDR3 length: 16
V gene: TRBV9
clone size: .
CDR3 DNA: TGTGCCAGCAGCGTAGAAGGACAGGTCGGCACCGGGGAGCTGTTTTTT
CDR3 protein: CASSVEGQVGTGELFF

D gene: TRBD2
J gene: TRBJ2-3
CDR3 length: 13
V gene: TRBV7-9
clone size: once
CDR3 DNA: TGTGCCTCCTGCCGGGGGGGGACAGATACGCAGTATTTT
CDR3 protein: CASCRGGTDTQYF

D gene: .
J gene: TRBJ1-2
CDR3 length: 12
V gene: TRBV2
clone size: .
CDR3 DNA: TGTGCCAGCAGTGAAAGGAACTATGGCTACACCTTC
CDR3 protein: CASSERNYGYTF

D gene: .
J gene: TRBJ2-5
CDR3 length: 14
V gene: TRBV7-2
clone size: .
CDR3 DNA: TGTGCCAGCAGCCAGGGGGGTATTATGGAGACCCAGTACTTC
CDR3 protein: CASSQGGIMETQYF

D gene: .
J gene: TRBJ1-1
CDR3 length: 15
V gene: TRBV14
clone size: .
CDR3 DNA: TGTGCCAGCAGCCAAGCCCTTCGGAGTCGGACTGAAGCTTTCTTT
CDR3 protein: CASSQALRSRTEAFF

D gene: TRBD1
J gene: TRBJ1-3
CDR3 length: 15
V gene: TRBV18
clone size: once
CDR3 DNA: TGTGCCAGCTCGCCGCGACAGGGGGATGGAAACACCATATATTTT
CDR3 protein: CASSPRQGDGNTIYF